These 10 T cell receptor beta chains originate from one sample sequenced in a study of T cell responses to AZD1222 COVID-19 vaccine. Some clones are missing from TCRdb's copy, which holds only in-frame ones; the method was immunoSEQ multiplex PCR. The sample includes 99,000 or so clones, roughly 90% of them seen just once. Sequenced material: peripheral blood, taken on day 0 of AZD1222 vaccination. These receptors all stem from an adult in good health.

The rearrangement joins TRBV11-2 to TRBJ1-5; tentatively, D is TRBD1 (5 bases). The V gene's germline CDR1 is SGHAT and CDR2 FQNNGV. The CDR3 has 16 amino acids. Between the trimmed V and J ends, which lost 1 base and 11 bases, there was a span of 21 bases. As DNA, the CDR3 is TGTGCCAGCAGCTTAGCGGGGGACCTGGCATTGGGGACCCAGCATTTT. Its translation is CASSLAGDLALGTQHF.

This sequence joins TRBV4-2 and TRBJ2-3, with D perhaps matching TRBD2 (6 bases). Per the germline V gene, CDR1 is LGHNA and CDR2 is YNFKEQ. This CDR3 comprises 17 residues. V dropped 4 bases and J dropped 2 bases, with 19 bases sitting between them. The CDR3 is CASSLSFGTANTDTQYF. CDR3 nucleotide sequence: TGTGCCAGCAGCCTTAGTTTCGGGACTGCTAACACAGATACGCAGTATTTT.

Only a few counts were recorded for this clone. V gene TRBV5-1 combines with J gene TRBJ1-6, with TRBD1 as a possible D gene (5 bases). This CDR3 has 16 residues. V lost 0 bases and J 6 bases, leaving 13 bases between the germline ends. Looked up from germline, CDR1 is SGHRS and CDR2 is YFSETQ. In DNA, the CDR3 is TGCGCCAGCAGCTTGGCCGGGGACGGTATTAATTCACCCCTCCACTTT. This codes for CASSLAGDGINSPLHF.

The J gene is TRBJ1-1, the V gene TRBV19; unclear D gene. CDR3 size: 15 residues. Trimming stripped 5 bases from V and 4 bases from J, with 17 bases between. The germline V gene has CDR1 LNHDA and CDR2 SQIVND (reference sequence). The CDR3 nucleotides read TGTGCCAGTAGTCCCCGGACCCATATAGGCACTGAAGCTTTCTTT. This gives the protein CASSPRTHIGTEAFF.

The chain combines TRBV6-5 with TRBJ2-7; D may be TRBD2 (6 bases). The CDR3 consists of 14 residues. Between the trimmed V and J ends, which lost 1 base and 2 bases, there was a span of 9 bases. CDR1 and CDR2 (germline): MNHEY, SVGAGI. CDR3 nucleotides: TGTGCCAGCAGTTACTTACTAGCCCCCTACGAGCAGTACTTC. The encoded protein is CASSYLLAPYEQYF.

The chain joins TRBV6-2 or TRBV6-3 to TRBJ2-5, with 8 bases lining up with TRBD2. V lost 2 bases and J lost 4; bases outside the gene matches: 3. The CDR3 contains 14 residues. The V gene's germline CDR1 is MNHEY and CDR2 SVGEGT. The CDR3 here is CASSYSGTRETQYF. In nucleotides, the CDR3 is TGTGCCAGCAGTTACAGCGGGACTAGAGAGACCCAGTACTTC.

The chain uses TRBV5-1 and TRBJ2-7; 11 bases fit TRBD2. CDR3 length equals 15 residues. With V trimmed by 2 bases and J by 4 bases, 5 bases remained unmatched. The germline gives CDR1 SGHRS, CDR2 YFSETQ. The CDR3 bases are TGCGCCAGCAGCTTTAGCGGGGGGGCCGTTTACGAGCAGTACTTC. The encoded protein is CASSFSGGAVYEQYF.

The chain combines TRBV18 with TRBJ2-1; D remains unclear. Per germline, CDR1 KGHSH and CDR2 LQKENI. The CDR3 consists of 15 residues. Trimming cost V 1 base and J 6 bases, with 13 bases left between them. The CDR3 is CASSPLLGPSNEQFF. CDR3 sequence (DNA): TGTGCCAGCTCACCACTCCTAGGGCCCTCCAATGAGCAGTTCTTC.

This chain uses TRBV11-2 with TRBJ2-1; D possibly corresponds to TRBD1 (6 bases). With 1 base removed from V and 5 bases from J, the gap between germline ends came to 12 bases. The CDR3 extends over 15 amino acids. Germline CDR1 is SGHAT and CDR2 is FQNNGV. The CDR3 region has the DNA TGTGCCAGCAGCTTAGTCCAGACAGGAAACAATGAGCAGTTCTTC. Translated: CASSLVQTGNNEQFF.

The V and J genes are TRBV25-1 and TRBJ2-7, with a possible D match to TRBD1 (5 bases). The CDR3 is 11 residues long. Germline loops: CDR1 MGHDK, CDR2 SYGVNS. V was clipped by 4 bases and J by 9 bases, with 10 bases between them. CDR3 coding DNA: TGTGCCAGCAGTGGGGGCACTGGGCAGTACTTC. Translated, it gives CASSGGTGQYF.